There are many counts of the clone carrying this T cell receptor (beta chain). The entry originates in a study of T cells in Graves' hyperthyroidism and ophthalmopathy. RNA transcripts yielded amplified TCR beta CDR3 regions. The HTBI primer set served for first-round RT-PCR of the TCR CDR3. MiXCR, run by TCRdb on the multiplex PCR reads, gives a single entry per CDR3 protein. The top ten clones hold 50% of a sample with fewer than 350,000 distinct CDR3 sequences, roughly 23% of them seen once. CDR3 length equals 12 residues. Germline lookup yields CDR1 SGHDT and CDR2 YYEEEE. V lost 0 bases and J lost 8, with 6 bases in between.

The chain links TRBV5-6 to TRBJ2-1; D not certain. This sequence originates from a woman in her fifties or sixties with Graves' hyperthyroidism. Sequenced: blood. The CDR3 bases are TGTGCCAGCAGCTTGGTGAGCGATGAGCAGTTCTTC. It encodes CASSLVSDEQFF.